Listed below are T cell receptor beta chains from one sample, sequenced in a study of T cells in Graves' hyperthyroidism and ophthalmopathy. Each CDR3 protein gets one entry after TCRdb re-called the multiplex PCR reads with MiXCR. The sample includes hundreds of thousands of distinct CDR3 sequences, less than 25% of them seen just once. The sequenced material came from blood. Source of these receptors: a man under 40 with Graves' ophthalmopathy. Each CDR3 is given with its conserved first and last residue. A D gene is named only where the DNA matches it firmly. Size is stated for part of the rows, as once, few or many counts, or as a class when the clone is expanded.

d_gene	abundance	v_gene	j_gene	CDR3aa	CDR3nt
TRBD2	many	TRBV6-1	TRBJ2-1	CASSEGLAHLYNEQFF	TGTGCCAGCAGTGAAGGACTAGCTCATTTGTACAATGAGCAGTTCTTC
TRBD1	-	TRBV19	TRBJ1-1	CESPVGRGRPGDTEAFF	TGTGAAAGTCCGGTGGGCAGGGGGCGCCCCGGGGACACTGAAGCTTTCTTT
-	-	TRBV20-1	TRBJ1-5	CSELPGGPNNQPQHF	TGCAGTGAGCTGCCCGGGGGTCCAAACAATCAGCCCCAGCATTTT
TRBD2	few	TRBV20-1	TRBJ2-5	CSAAGGSQQTQYF	TGCAGTGCTGCGGGAGGCTCTCAACAGACCCAGTACTTC
-	many	TRBV12-3/TRBV12-4	TRBJ1-5	CASNEGALFNQPQHF	TGTGCCAGCAATGAAGGAGCCCTGTTCAATCAGCCCCAGCATTTT
-	many	TRBV28	TRBJ1-1	CASSFYGDLNTEAFF	TGTGCCAGCAGTTTTTACGGGGATCTGAACACTGAAGCTTTCTTT
-	many	TRBV28	TRBJ1-2	CASNRLGGATRYGYTF	TGTGCCAGCAATCGACTGGGAGGGGCGACTCGATATGGCTACACCTTC
TRBD1	-	TRBV5-1	TRBJ1-4	CASSSQTGGGEKLFF	TGCGCCAGCAGCTCACAGACAGGGGGAGGCGAAAAACTGTTTTTT
-	-	TRBV5-5	TRBJ1-2	CASSLVLQRGYTF	TGTGCCAGCAGCTTGGTACTGCAGAGGGGCTACACCTTC
-	few	TRBV5-5	TRBJ2-1	CASSLGATYNEQFF	TGTGCCAGCAGCCTTGGAGCCACCTACAATGAGCAGTTCTTC
-	many	TRBV18	TRBJ2-3	CASSPVLNTQYF	TGTGCCAGCTCACCAGTGTTGAATACGCAGTATTTT